This TCR beta chain was found in a study of T cell repertoires in breast cancer listed by TCRdb under 2016. About the full investigation: Samples profiled in the study came from tumors, lymph nodes and peripheral blood lymphocytes of breast cancer patients, along with peripheral blood from healthy control donors. ER+/PR+ status was present in the majority of the approximately 23 patient tumors that were analyzed for shared TCRs. Controls included nine healthy donors of an age range similar to the patients. On average, around 500,000 sequences per sample and about 11 reads per input cell were obtained by sequencing. Given the low mutational burden of breast cancer and the rarity of common mutations in breast cancer, it was reasoned that TCRs shared between breast cancer patients would target shared antigens. Tumors and tumor-involved lymph nodes were minced, digested with Liberase and DNase, and then passed through 70-um and 40-um filters. Blood samples were separated by Ficoll, whereas tumor-free lymph nodes were processed without any enzymatic digestion.

A note on this clonotype: What this receptor recognizes is not known. No per-base quality is available; no much larger clone lies one base away.

The CDR3 runs 16 residues from the cysteine to the phenylalanine. Just CDR3 DNA is preserved here, 48 bases in frame from base 1. The V end loses 5 bases and the J end loses 0 bases, and a stretch of 16 bases separates them. The germline V gene (reference sequence) yields SEHNR for CDR1 and FQNEAQ for CDR2. Paired alpha-beta TCRs of CD8+ T cells were analyzed using an expanded emulsion RT-PCR method with primers for all TCR V genes. CD8+ T cells were isolated with a CD8 positive selection kit and incubated overnight in 8 to 10 IU/mL IL-2 before emulsion RT-PCR. Library generation was performed with emulsion pairing. Unpaired genes were suppressed by a second nested PCR with blocking oligos, after which a third nested PCR added Illumina adaptors and barcodes. Each emulsion RT-PCR master mix held about 4,500-250,000 T cells and included C-region, Stepout and V-region primers. The Micellula Emulsion and Purification Kit was used to generate emulsions, and Qiagen OneStep RT-PCR reagents were used for RT-PCR. Pooled libraries were sequenced on an Illumina MiSeq with paired-end 2 x 250 reads. Concerning the study's data processing: In Galaxy, read pairs were joined and then clipped at the engineered overlap into separate alpha and beta files, and any unclipped reads were discarded. Alpha-beta pairs were assigned with CompleteTCR, a MiTCR-based pipeline that links chains sharing read cluster identifiers using an R script. TCR sequences seen only once, which were about 1-3.2%, were removed as potential sequencing errors. Starting from the raw public reads, TCRdb applied fastp trimming at Q25, assembled clones with MiXCR and retained in-frame beta chains. All rows with the same CDR3 protein become a single entry with the most common DNA and genes. The V and J calls follow TCRdb's processing rather than the paper's. For this sample the table gives approximately 37,000 distinct CDR3 sequences, of which about 41% were detected only once. In total, the top ten clones hold approximately 62% of the sample.

Overall study results and their limits: About fourfold more TCRs were shared with matched tumor repertoires by tumor-involved sentinel lymph nodes than by tumor-free nodes (around 8.2% versus 1.8%). TRBV7 predominance was observed among shared TCRs, which possibly reflected tumor recognition or mispriming bias from eight TRBV7 primers. Genuine antitumor clones may have been missed because singleton TCRs were discarded and only part of each tumor was sampled. Emulsion RT-PCR was considered qualitative rather than quantitative, because transcript abundance and primer differences skewed the recovery of clones. Approximately 18 TCR pairs were shared across seven or more patient tumors and were rarely found in control blood, which suggests possible tumor specificity. Shared TCRs were encoded by various nucleotide sequences, which suggests selection and expansion based on antigen.

The chain couples TRBV7-9 to TRBJ1-1, with an unclear D gene assignment. Sequencing used CD8+ T cells. The TCR sequence derives from a pool of human donors with breast cancer or a healthy control (not recorded which). The DNA sequence follows: TGTGCCAGCAGCCTCATTCTGGGCAAGCTGAACACTGAAGCTTTCTTT. Its protein product is CASSLILGKLNTEAFF.